This TCR beta chain was observed in a study of blood T cell repertoires in COVID-19. Study summary: The United States, Italy and Spain provided the acute and convalescent COVID-19 samples. In each case, the material was cDNA or gDNA derived from T cells, B-cell-depleted T cells, or PBMCs.

This clone was observed a few times. Per the original methods: Researchers report that nucleated cell counts were estimated from reference gene primer amplification. Using immunoSEQ multiplex PCR, the repertoire was profiled, and TCRdb retains in-frame clones only, with some absent. V and J calls and clone size are given by that table; D and trimming were obtained from the DNA. The data contain about 210,000 clones, 80% to 90% of them singletons. After removal of 5 bases from V and 4 bases from J, the junction contained 7 bases not matched to a gene. The CDR3 loop spans 15 amino acids. Germline assignment: CDR1 PRHDT and CDR2 FYEKMQ (reference sequence).

The sequence derives from a middle-aged man with acute or convalescent COVID-19. This chain links TRBV13 with TRBJ1-2, with 10 bases matching TRBD1. Sequencing input: peripheral blood. The CDR3, as DNA: TGTGCCAGCAGCCTGACAGGGGGCTCTGTCTATGGCTACACCTTC. This translates into CASSLTGGSVYGYTF.